The 4 T cell receptor beta chains below come from one sample, sequenced in a study of response to subunit inactivated influenza vaccine. TCRdb processed the RT-PCR reads anew with MiXCR; each CDR3 protein has one entry. The sample shows more than 600,000 distinct CDR3 sequences, approximately 17% of them seen only once. The sequences come from PBMCs from blood, collected about 5 days after vaccination. These receptors all come from a man aged 45 to 65 who received an inactivated influenza vaccine.

The gene calls are TRBV9 and TRBJ2-3, with D hard to call. The CDR3 sequence is 16 residues long. Germline assignment: CDR1 SGDLS and CDR2 YYNGEE. Trimming cost V 0 bases and J 2 bases, with 13 bases left between them. The DNA of the CDR3 is TGTGCCAGCAGCGTAGTCGACCTTGTCTACACAGATACGCAGTATTTT. Its protein is CASSVVDLVYTDTQYF.

This clonotype has only a few counts. The genes are TRBV5-1 and TRBJ2-1; TRBD1 matches at 9 bases. Trimming took 4 bases from V and 7 from J; bases not matched to a gene: 6. The germline CDR1 and CDR2 sequences are SGHRS and YFSETQ. The CDR3 consists of 14 residues. The CDR3 loop is CASSPGDRENEQFF. The CDR3 DNA reads TGCGCCAGCAGCCCTGGGGACAGGGAAAATGAGCAGTTCTTC. The full variable domain, with the rest looked up from reference TRBV5-1 and TRBJ2-1, is KAGVTQTPRYLIKTRGQQVTLSCSPISGHRSVSWYQQTPGQGLQFLFEYFSETQRNKGNFPGRFSGRQFSNSRSEMNVSTLELGDSALYLCASSPGDRENEQFFGPGTRLTVL.

V is TRBV5-1 and J is TRBJ2-4; no clear D gene. Germline values: CDR1 SGHRS, CDR2 YFSETQ. The V end lost 0 bases, the J end lost 0 bases, and 10 bases lay between the germline ends. The CDR3 has 16 amino acids. The CDR3 protein is CASSLGQALAKNIQYF. CDR3 nucleotides: TGCGCCAGCAGCTTGGGGCAGGCGCTAGCCAAAAACATTCAGTACTTC.

The sample holds a few counts of this clonotype. V usage is TRBV18 and J usage is TRBJ2-2; D not certain. The germline gives CDR1 KGHSH, CDR2 LQKENI. Trimming cost V 3 bases and J 7 bases, with 9 bases left between them. This CDR3 has 13 amino acids. In DNA form, the CDR3 reads TGTGCCAGCTCACCGGACGTGAACGGGGAGCTGTTTTTT. Translated, it gives CASSPDVNGELFF.